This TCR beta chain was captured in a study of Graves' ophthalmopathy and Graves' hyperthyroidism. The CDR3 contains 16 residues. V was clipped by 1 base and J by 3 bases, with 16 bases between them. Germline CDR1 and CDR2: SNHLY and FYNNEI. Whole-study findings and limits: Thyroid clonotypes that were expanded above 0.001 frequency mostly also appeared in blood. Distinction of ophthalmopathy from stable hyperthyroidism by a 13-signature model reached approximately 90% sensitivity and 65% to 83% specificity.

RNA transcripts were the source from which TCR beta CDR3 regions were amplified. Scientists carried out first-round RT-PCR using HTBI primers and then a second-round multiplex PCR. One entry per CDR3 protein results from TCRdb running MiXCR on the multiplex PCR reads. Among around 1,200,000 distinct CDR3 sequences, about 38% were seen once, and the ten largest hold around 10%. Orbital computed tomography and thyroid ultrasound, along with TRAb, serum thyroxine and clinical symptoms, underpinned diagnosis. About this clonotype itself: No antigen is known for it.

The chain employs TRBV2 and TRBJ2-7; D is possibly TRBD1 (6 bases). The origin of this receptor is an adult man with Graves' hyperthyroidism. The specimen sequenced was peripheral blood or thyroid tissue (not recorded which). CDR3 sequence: CASSEVVWTERYEQYF. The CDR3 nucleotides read TGTGCCAGCAGTGAAGTTGTATGGACAGAGCGCTACGAGCAGTACTTC.